Presented here are 25 T cell receptor beta chains from one specimen sequenced in a study of T-cell memory formation after mild COVID-19. A single record per CDR3 protein comes from TCRdb applying MiXCR to the 5' RACE reads. The sample includes 470,000 or so distinct CDR3 sequences, about 23% seen only once; the top ten take 12%. Sequencing used PBMCs or a T cell subset sorted from them (not recorded which). The receptors originated from an adult woman who had mild COVID-19 (a few samples of this study predate the infection). Cell type and time point are not known.

The chain couples TRBV7-8 to TRBJ1-1; tentatively, D is TRBD1 (6 bases). This CDR3 has 13 amino acids. Germline CDR1 reads SGHVS; CDR2 reads FQNEAQ. Trimming stripped 1 base from V and 7 bases from J, with 10 bases between. The CDR3 loop is CASSLVSRGEAFF. The DNA of the CDR3 is TGTGCCAGCAGCTTAGTGAGCAGGGGTGAAGCTTTCTTT.

The gene calls are TRBV7-9 and TRBJ1-4; tentative D call: TRBD1 (5 bases). V gave up 4 bases and J gave up 0 bases, with 9 bases separating them. Germline V CDR1 and CDR2: SEHNR, FQNEAQ (reference sequence). CDR3 length equals 15 residues. Here the CDR3 reads CASSSRQSTNEKLFF. CDR3 DNA sequence: TGTGCCAGCAGCTCACGACAGTCAACTAATGAAAAACTGTTTTTT.

The genes are TRBV7-9 and TRBJ1-1; D ambiguous. CDR1 SEHNR and CDR2 FQNEAQ come from the germline V gene (reference sequence). This CDR3 has 12 amino acids. V shed 2 bases and J shed 10 bases, with 11 bases lying between them. CDR3 residues: CASSLIGVRAFF. The CDR3 DNA is TGTGCCAGCAGCTTAATAGGTGTGAGAGCTTTCTTT.

The chain has TRBV7-2 and TRBJ2-2, with 14 bases aligning to TRBD2. J was trimmed by 5 bases and V by 3 bases; bases with no gene match: 8. This CDR3 comprises 18 residues. Germline V lookup: CDR1 SGHTA, CDR2 FQGNSA. Here the CDR3 reads CASSFRTSGGQRTGELFF. In nucleotides, the CDR3 is TGTGCCAGCAGCTTCCGGACTAGCGGGGGGCAGAGGACCGGGGAGCTGTTTTTT.

The chain combines TRBV3-1 with TRBJ2-2; unclear D gene. This CDR3 has 14 residues. With 2 bases removed from V and 5 bases from J, the gap between germline ends came to 9 bases. Germline loops: CDR1 LGHDT, CDR2 YNNKEL (reference sequence). CDR3 sequence: CASSQPTGTGELFF. The CDR3 region has the DNA TGTGCCAGCAGCCAACCGACTGGTACCGGGGAGCTGTTTTTT.

This chain uses TRBV27 with TRBJ2-5; 13 nucleotides align to TRBD2. Germline CDR1 MNHEY, CDR2 SMNVEV (reference sequence). CDR3 length: 16 amino acids. With 1 base clipped from V and 5 bases from J, the junction kept 4 bases outside the gene matches. This CDR3 is CASSLFGGLAGETQYF. CDR3 coding DNA: TGTGCCAGCAGTTTATTCGGGGGACTAGCGGGGGAGACCCAGTACTTC.

This clonotype was found a few times. The chain is built from TRBV10-2 and TRBJ2-6; D unresolved. V was clipped by 3 bases and J by 4 bases, with 7 bases between them. Germline lookup yields CDR1 WSHSY and CDR2 SAAADI. The CDR3 has 14 amino acids. The CDR3 bases are TGCGCCAGCAGTGACAGTCCCGGGGCCAACGTCCTGACTTTC. Translating it yields CASSDSPGANVLTF.

The rearrangement uses TRBV20-1 and TRBJ2-5; D unclear. Trimming left V 8 bases short and J 2 bases short, with 18 bases between. The CDR3 has 14 residues. Germline V gene sequence: CDR1 DFQATT, CDR2 SNEGSKA (reference sequence). The CDR3 sequence is CSPIEASKQETQYF. The DNA for the CDR3 is TGCAGTCCTATCGAGGCCAGCAAACAAGAGACCCAGTACTTC.

This clonotype was seen a handful of times. This rearrangement joins TRBV4-3 to TRBJ2-1; TRBD2 agrees at 11 bases. V shed 0 bases, J shed 6 bases, and the junction held 7 bases outside the gene matches. The CDR3 has 17 amino acids. Germline V lookup: CDR1 LGHNA, CDR2 YSLEER. The CDR3 nucleotides are TGCGCCAGCAGCCAAGATTACCCGGGACTAGCGGCCAATGAGCAGTTCTTC. Its protein product is CASSQDYPGLAANEQFF.

The table lists this clonotype with a few counts. The chain couples TRBV7-2 to TRBJ2-2, with 8 bases that match TRBD1. The V gene end was trimmed by 4 bases and the J gene end by 7 bases; junction bases not matched to a gene: 11. The CDR3 has 16 amino acids. The germline V gene has CDR1 SGHTA and CDR2 FQGNSA. The CDR3 is CASSSTQTGVFGELFF. CDR3 nucleotide sequence: TGTGCCAGCAGCTCGACCCAGACAGGGGTTTTCGGGGAGCTGTTTTTT.

The V and J genes are TRBV24-1 and TRBJ2-1; 8 bases fit TRBD1. The V segment lost 3 bases and the J segment 0 bases; nucleotides outside the gene matches: 6. The germline V gene encodes CDR1 KGHDR and CDR2 SFDVKD. This CDR3 region has 17 residues. CDR3 sequence reads: CATSDAATGGSYNEQFF. The CDR3, as DNA: TGTGCCACCAGTGATGCAGCCACAGGGGGCTCCTACAATGAGCAGTTCTTC.

The chain links TRBV20-1 to TRBJ2-2, with 8 nucleotides matching TRBD1. With V trimmed by 2 bases and J by 7 bases, 15 bases remained unmatched. This CDR3 comprises 17 residues. Germline V lookup: CDR1 DFQATT, CDR2 SNEGSKA (reference sequence). Here the CDR3 reads CSARTPPGGAVDGELFF. CDR3 coding DNA: TGCAGTGCTAGAACGCCGCCAGGGGGCGCCGTGGACGGGGAGCTGTTTTTT.

The V gene is TRBV7-8, the J gene TRBJ2-2; maybe TRBD2 (5 bases). The germline V and J ends were trimmed by 3 bases and 1 base, with 12 bases remaining between them. This CDR3 contains 16 residues. The germline gives CDR1 SGHVS, CDR2 FQNEAQ. The CDR3 reads CASSFLRAWNTGELFF. CDR3 bases: TGTGCCAGCAGCTTTCTGCGGGCTTGGAACACCGGGGAGCTGTTTTTT.

This rearrangement joins TRBV12-3 or TRBV12-4 to TRBJ1-6; unclear D gene. The germline V and J ends were trimmed by 7 bases and 10 bases, with 26 bases remaining between them. The CDR3 covers 17 residues. The CDR3 DNA is TGTGCCAGCACCTTGAGAGGGAACAGTTGGTCGGAATCACCCCTCCACTTT. The encoded protein is CASTLRGNSWSESPLHF.

In its sample, this clonotype was seen a few times. The chain carries TRBV6-5 and TRBJ2-3; 10 bases match TRBD2. The CDR3 sequence is 16 residues long. CDR1 is MNHEY and CDR2 is SVGAGI in the germline V gene. With 5 bases clipped from V and 4 bases from J, the junction kept 9 bases outside the gene matches. The CDR3 nucleotides read TGTGCCAGCAGTCGGGGGGTAGCGGGAGGCGCAGATACGCAGTATTTT. It yields the protein CASSRGVAGGADTQYF.

V is TRBV11-2 and J is TRBJ2-5, with 7 bases aligning to TRBD2. In germline, CDR1 is SGHAT, CDR2 FQNNGV. V shed 2 bases and J 2 bases; nucleotides not matched to a gene: 8. CDR3 length: 16 amino acids. The CDR3 here is CASSLFGLAEQETQYF. The CDR3 DNA follows: TGTGCCAGCAGCTTATTTGGCCTAGCGGAACAAGAGACCCAGTACTTC.

The V gene is TRBV6-1, the J gene TRBJ2-1; D is perhaps TRBD1 (5 bases). V was clipped by 2 bases and J by 8 bases, with 19 bases between them. The CDR3 contains 16 residues. Germline V CDR1 and CDR2: MNHNS, SASEGT. The CDR3 DNA sequence: TGTGCCAGCAGTGAATGGGCAGGGAATGTCGACGATGAGCAGTTCTTC. This codes for CASSEWAGNVDDEQFF.

This clonotype was recorded a few times. The chain couples TRBV7-6 to TRBJ2-3, with D perhaps assigned TRBD1 or TRBD2 (5 bases each). CDR1 and CDR2 from the germline V gene are SGHVS and FNYEAQ. V dropped 1 base and J dropped 2 bases, with 13 bases sitting between them. The CDR3 has 16 residues. The CDR3 sequence: CASSLEVGRITDTQYF. The CDR3 DNA is TGTGCCAGCAGCTTAGAAGTGGGACGTATCACAGATACGCAGTATTTT.

This clonotype was observed a few times. This rearrangement joins TRBV7-3 to TRBJ2-1; 9 bases match TRBD2. There are 16 residues in the CDR3. Per the germline V gene, CDR1 is SGHTA and CDR2 is FQGTGA. The V and J ends lost 5 bases and 0 bases, in that order; junction bases with no gene match: 5. The CDR3 loop reads CASSQAGGSSYNEQFF. The CDR3 DNA follows: TGTGCCAGCAGCCAAGCGGGGGGAAGCTCCTACAATGAGCAGTTCTTC. The whole variable domain, remainder taken from reference TRBV7-3 and TRBJ2-1, is GAGVSQTPSNKVTEKGKYVELRCDPISGHTALYWYRQSLGQGPEFLIYFQGTGAADDSGLPNDRFFAVRPEGSVSTLKIQRTERGDSAVYLCASSQAGGSSYNEQFFGPGTRLTVL.

This clonotype was observed a few times. The chain has TRBV18 and TRBJ2-3; D is uncertain. V was cut by 1 base and J by 5 bases, with 7 bases left in between. The CDR3 contains 13 residues. Germline V gene sequence: CDR1 KGHSH, CDR2 LQKENI. The CDR3 DNA reads TGTGCCAGCTCACCACTTGTAGAAGATACGCAGTATTTT. Translated, it gives CASSPLVEDTQYF. The full variable domain, completed using reference TRBV18 and TRBJ2-3, is NAGVMQNPRHLVRRRGQEARLRCSPMKGHSHVYWYRQLPEEGLKFMVYLQKENIIDESGMPKERFSAEFPKEGPSILRIQQVVRGDSAAYFCASSPLVEDTQYFGPGTRLTVL.

This chain uses TRBV5-1 with TRBJ2-1; 7 bases are shared with TRBD2. Germline V gives CDR1 SGHRS, CDR2 YFSETQ. The trim removed 4 bases at V and 6 bases at J, leaving 13 bases unmatched. CDR3 size: 16 residues. The CDR3 is CASSPIGLGGVNEQFF. The CDR3 DNA follows: TGCGCCAGCAGCCCAATAGGACTAGGAGGAGTCAATGAGCAGTTCTTC.

This sequence joins TRBV4-1 and TRBJ1-1; D may be TRBD1 (5 bases). Germline loops: CDR1 MGHRA, CDR2 YSYEKL. V lost 3 bases, J lost 4 bases, and 12 bases lay in between. This CDR3 spans 14 amino acids. CDR3 loop: CASSQHRSGTEAFF. The CDR3 DNA follows: TGCGCCAGCAGCCAGCACAGGAGCGGCACTGAAGCTTTCTTT.

The chain joins TRBV11-2 to TRBJ2-1; TRBD2 agrees at 10 bases. This CDR3 contains 15 residues. Germline V gene sequence: CDR1 SGHAT, CDR2 FQNNGV. With 5 bases clipped from V and 4 bases from J, the junction kept 5 bases outside the gene matches. The chain's CDR3 is CASSPTSGYYNEQFF. Written as DNA, the CDR3 is TGTGCCAGCAGCCCGACTAGCGGGTATTACAATGAGCAGTTCTTC. The variable domain in full, with the rest retrieved from reference TRBV11-2 and TRBJ2-1, is EAGVAQSPRYKIIEKRQSVAFWCNPISGHATLYWYQQILGQGPKLLIQFQNNGVVDDSQLPKDRFSAERLKGVDSTLKIQPAKLEDSAVYLCASSPTSGYYNEQFFGPGTRLTVL.

The chain links TRBV6-2 or TRBV6-3 to TRBJ2-1; 9 nucleotides match TRBD2. Trimming removed 5 bases from V and 0 bases from J; junction bases left unmatched: 5. The CDR3 length is 16 residues. Germline loops: CDR1 MNHEY, CDR2 SVGEGT. Written as DNA, the CDR3 is TGTGCCAGCAGTGTAACTAGCGGGTACTCCTACAATGAGCAGTTCTTC. This encodes CASSVTSGYSYNEQFF.

This chain joins TRBV27 and TRBJ2-2; the match to TRBD1 covers 7 bases. Germline V gives CDR1 MNHEY, CDR2 SMNVEV (reference sequence). The junction had 7 bases not matched to a gene; V was cut back by 0 bases and J by 6 bases. This CDR3 comprises 16 residues. Here the CDR3 reads CASSLSRDSLAGELFF. CDR3 bases: TGTGCCAGCAGTTTATCAAGGGACAGTTTGGCCGGGGAGCTGTTTTTT.